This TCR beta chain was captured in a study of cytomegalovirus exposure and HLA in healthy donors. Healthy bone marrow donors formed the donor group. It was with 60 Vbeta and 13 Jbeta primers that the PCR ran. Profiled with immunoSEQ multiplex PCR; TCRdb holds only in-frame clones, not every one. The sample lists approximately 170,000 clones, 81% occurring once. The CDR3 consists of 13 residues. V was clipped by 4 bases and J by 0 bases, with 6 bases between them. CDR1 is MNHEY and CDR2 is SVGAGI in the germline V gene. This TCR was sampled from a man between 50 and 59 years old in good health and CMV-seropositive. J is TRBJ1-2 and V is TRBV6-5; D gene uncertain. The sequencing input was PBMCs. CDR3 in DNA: TGTGCCAGCAGTTCGCAGGCTAACTATGGCTACACCTTC. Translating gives CASSSQANYGYTF.